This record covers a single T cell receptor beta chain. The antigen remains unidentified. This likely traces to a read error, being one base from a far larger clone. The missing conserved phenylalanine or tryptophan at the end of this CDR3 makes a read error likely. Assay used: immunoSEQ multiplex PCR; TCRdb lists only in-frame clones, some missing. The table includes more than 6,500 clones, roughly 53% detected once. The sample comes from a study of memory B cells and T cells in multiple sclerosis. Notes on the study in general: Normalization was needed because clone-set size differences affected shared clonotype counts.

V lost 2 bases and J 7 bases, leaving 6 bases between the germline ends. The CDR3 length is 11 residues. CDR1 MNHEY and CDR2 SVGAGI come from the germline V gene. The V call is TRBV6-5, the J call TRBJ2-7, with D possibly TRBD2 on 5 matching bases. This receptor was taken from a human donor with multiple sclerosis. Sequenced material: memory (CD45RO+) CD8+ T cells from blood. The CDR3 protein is CASSYGGEQYL. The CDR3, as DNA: TGTGCCAGCAGTTACGGCGGGGAGCAGTACCTC.